This TCR beta chain was obtained from a study of cytomegalovirus exposure and HLA in healthy donors (dated by TCRdb to the late 2010s). For context, the study as a whole: According to an earlier analysis of a few hundred of the donors, about 179 million T cells yielded 90 million to 140 million unique TCR beta sequences and 276 Gb of sequence data. Class I and class II HLA loci were covered by the typing at four-digit resolution. A later genetic analysis used genome-wide SNP genotypes for about 60% of the roughly 670 donors, treating that subset as a discovery cohort. The number of typed donors differed by locus: about 620-630 for A, B, C, DRB1 and DQB1; approximately 520 for DQA1; about 600 for DPA1; and some 470 for DPB1. Donor age, sex, ethnicity and CMV serostatus were compiled together with the repertoire data. Roughly 300 gigabases of sequencing data and tens of millions of unique TCR sequences were included in an early release covering roughly 600 HLA-typed donors. The study profiled the T cell repertoires of approximately 700 subjects by immunosequencing and related them to cytomegalovirus serostatus. An earlier analysis of 500 to 750 of the donors applied high-throughput TCR beta sequencing to assess whether each TCR beta V gene segment acted as functional or pseudogenic. Because of strong linkage in the cohort, roughly five DR-DQ haplotypes were treated as single units for association and clustering. Every repertoire in the discovery cohort had been generated on one and the same sequencing platform. To predict cytomegalovirus infection status, the study brought together high-throughput TCR immunosequencing, statistical association of individual TCRs with disease status, and machine learning. Rather than drawing on any new phenotypic data, the later analysis identified candidate immune exposures from TCR beta sequences and the way those sequences occurred across donors. Of the 300 to 500 genotyped donors, 75% to 85% were placed in the genetic ancestry cluster associated with self-reported Caucasian donors. Across about 370 genotyped donors of the cohort, an average of roughly 250,000 unique TCR beta nucleotide sequences per donor were sequenced, and 15% to 20% of those sequences were non-productive. A later analysis re-analyzed previously published TCR beta repertoires from 650 to 800 donors and added high-resolution HLA genotyping to study TCR occurrence patterns. The study was designed to test whether signatures of past pathogen exposure could be identified by cataloging public T cell receptors. In addition to the first cohort of several hundred subjects, a separate validation cohort of 120 different subjects was used.

Study-wide findings and limitations: Correlated functional status among segregating V segments might be attributable to linkage disequilibrium, but an unknown experimental factor could not be ruled out. A later analysis found that TCR association rates varied across HLA loci, with DRB1 alleles showing the most associated TCRs and HLA-C alleles the fewest. The study gave a list of more than 150 TCR beta chains associated with cytomegalovirus. A cluster of highly shared sequence variants was judged likely to represent a technical artifact of the sequencing pipeline. In an earlier analysis of 450 to 750 of the donors, most TCR beta V segments appeared in productive rearrangements about 87% or about 30% of the time, broadly matching IMGT annotations. Roughly uniform sequencing depth across donors was assumed in presence/absence analyses, although this assumption may not hold. A further reported finding was that TCR beta sequences accurately predicted the HLA-A and HLA-B alleles for most subjects in the first cohort. A later analysis found that most CMV-associated TCR beta chains appeared HLA-restricted, with HLA associations seemingly driven largely by CMV exposure. The classifier was reported to diagnose cytomegalovirus status with high specificity and sensitivity in both the original and validation cohorts. A later genetic analysis associated a missense DCLRE1C variant with V-gene and J-gene trimming of TCR beta chains, and an independent cohort replicated the association. Because HLA typing was unavailable for some donors at each locus, only the typed subset was used in association tests. While some public TCRs were present in many individuals, most TCR sequences turned up only very rarely across donors. A later analysis associated 15,000 or so TCR beta sequences with specific HLA alleles at a false discovery rate of 0.05. A few of the identified cytomegalovirus-associated TCR beta chains were confirmed in vitro to be specific for cytomegalovirus antigens. Some IMGT-functional V segments, including TRBV6-2 and TRBV6-3, could not be told apart with the 87-base-pair reads, so those segments were excluded. When HLA alleles, especially DR and DQ, strongly co-occurred, attributing TCR associations to individual alleles was difficult. Seventeen rarely observed V segments, including chromosome 9 orphons, were excluded from the earlier analysis of a few hundred of the donors because counts were too low. According to a later analysis, parvovirus B19, influenza, CMV and Epstein-Barr virus appeared linked to several top co-occurrence clusters. For the cohort, immune exposure information was limited to CMV serostatus. The cohort was sequenced for TCR beta chains only, and without alpha or paired-chain data the features that could be detected were limited. Compared with equally common non-associated chains, HLA-associated TCR beta chains in a later analysis were more clonally expanded and had lower generation probabilities. According to the authors, the approach could potentially be generalized to other disease states and immunological phenotypes. Compared with the roughly 720-donor mean, donors in an Asian-associated ancestry cluster had fewer N-insertions in productive TCRs, according to a later genetic analysis.

The germline V and J ends show losses of 5 bases and 3 bases respectively, and no gene match explains 3 bases of the junction. Its CDR3 holds 14 amino acids, cysteine through phenylalanine. Here the CDR3 DNA is all that survives: 42 bases in frame from base 1. CDR1 WSHSY and CDR2 SAAADI were looked up in the germline V gene. A note on this clone: The target of this receptor is not known. One base away there is no much larger clone; base qualities are not given.

The protocol used for the library was the immunoSEQ multiplex PCR assay. For the multiplex PCR, a mixture combining 60 forward primers for TCR Vbeta segments and 13 reverse primers for TCR Jbeta segments was used. The CDR3 region of rearranged TCR beta genes was amplified from genomic DNA by a multiplex PCR assay. Amplified TCR beta libraries were sequenced as 87-base-pair reads on the Illumina HiSeq System. As for the authors' bioinformatics: Across the roughly 700 repertoires, a later analysis counted roughly 84 million unique TCR beta chains, 9.5 million to 12 million of which were shared by at least two donors. Raw reads were error-corrected and collapsed into unique sequences with a nearest-neighbor algorithm that merged closely related sequences to remove PCR and sequencing errors. CDR3 sequences were aligned to IMGT reference sequences to assign V, D and J gene segments. For a sequence to be retained, a match of at least six nucleotides to both a V gene segment and a J gene segment was required. Rearrangements were called productive when the CDR3 lacked stop codons and stayed in frame with V and J; all others were non-productive. Following IMGT convention, CDR3 was defined as the stretch from the second conserved V-encoded cysteine up to the conserved J-encoded phenylalanine. The earlier analysis of some 600 of the donors excluded sequences that lacked an unambiguous match to a single V gene segment. In an earlier analysis of approximately 560 of the donors, a V segment was called functional when productive rearrangements were above 56.7%, and segregating when the standard deviation between donors exceeded 5%. A statistical classification framework was developed to diagnose cytomegalovirus status using the catalog of TCR beta chain sequences. V and J gene assignment, in a later analysis, came from comparing TCR nucleotide sequences with IMGT/GENE-DB human TR gene sequences. The TCRdist pipeline was used in a later analysis to assign CDR3 sequences and most-parsimonious VDJ recombination scenarios. In a later analysis, every TCR beta chain was defined by the combination of its CDR3 amino acid sequence and its V-gene family, and reads without a unique V-gene family were dropped. In a later analysis, 500 to 650 highly shared, low-generation-probability nucleotide sequences were removed to address suspected cross-contamination and a sequencing artifact. In a later analysis, a clonal expansion index was calculated for each public chain from normalized within-repertoire ranks of inferred template counts. In a later analysis, generation probabilities were computed with a VDJ recombination model fitted to out-of-frame rearrangements, and the resulting probabilities were checked against IGoR. A later analysis scored TCR-TCR, TCR-HLA and TCR-CMV co-occurrence with hypergeometric tests, applying a repertoire-size bias correction to TCR pairs. In a later analysis, false discovery rates were estimated by permuting HLA or CMV assignments 20 times. In a later analysis, co-occurring TCRs were grouped using DBSCAN, with TCRdist sequence similarity added in when clustering inside HLA-allele-positive subsets. Co-occurrence clustering excluded repertoires with fewer than 30,000 or more than 120,000 public chains, plus five with anomalous nucleotide sharing. The table comes from immuneACCESS by way of TCRdb, which keeps in-frame sequences with V and J called. Part of the clones is missing from these tables; in studies checked, under half for an unresolved V gene and the rest for unknown reasons. V, J and clone size reflect that table, while D and trimming were determined from the DNA. The sample table lists some 220,000 clones, over 70% of them with a count of one. Roughly 2.6% of the sample is held by the ten biggest clonotypes.

The cohort consisted of some 670 healthy bone marrow donors. Cohort members were all nominally healthy when sampled, although unrecorded immune exposures were likely present. The donor was CMV seropositive and was included in the group of 250 to 350 seropositive cohort members. A peripheral blood sample was collected from each donor, and TCR beta sequencing was performed on peripheral blood mononuclear cells. The Qiagen DNeasy Blood Extraction Kit was used to extract genomic DNA from the blood cell samples. The clonotype comes from a woman in her fifties or sixties in good health and CMV-seropositive. The receptor chain draws on TRBV10-2 and TRBJ1-1; 10 middle bases align to TRBD1. Sequencing was performed on PBMCs. CDR3 region: CASSTDRGYTEAFF. The DNA reads as follows: TGCGCCAGCAGTACGGACAGGGGGTACACTGAAGCTTTCTTT.